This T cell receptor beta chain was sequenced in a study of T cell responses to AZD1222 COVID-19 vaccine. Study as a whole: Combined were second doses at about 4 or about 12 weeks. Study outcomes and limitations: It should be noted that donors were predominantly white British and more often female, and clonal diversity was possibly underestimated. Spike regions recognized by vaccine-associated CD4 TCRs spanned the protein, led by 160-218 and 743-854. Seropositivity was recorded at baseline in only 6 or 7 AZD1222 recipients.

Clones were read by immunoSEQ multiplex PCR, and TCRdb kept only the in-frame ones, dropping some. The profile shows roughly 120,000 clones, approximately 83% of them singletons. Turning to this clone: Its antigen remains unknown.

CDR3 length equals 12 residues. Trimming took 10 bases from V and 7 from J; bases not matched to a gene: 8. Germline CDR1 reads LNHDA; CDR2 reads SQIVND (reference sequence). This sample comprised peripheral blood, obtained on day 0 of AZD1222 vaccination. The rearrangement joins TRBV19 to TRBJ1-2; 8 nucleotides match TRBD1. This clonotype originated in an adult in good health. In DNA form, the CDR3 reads TGTGCCACCCTAGACAGGGGCGGTGGCTACACCTTC. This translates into CATLDRGGGYTF.